The following is a T cell receptor (beta chain) sequence with its context. Its antigen is unidentified. The data originate from a study of graft-versus-host responses after intestinal transplantation. Study details: In this cohort, recipients had multivisceral, liver-intestinal, or isolated intestinal transplants. Whole-study results and caveats: Early post-transplant HvG declines showed an association with peak circulating GvH clone levels. The presence of high graft-versus-host to host-versus-graft clonal ratios in allografts characterized patients with graft-donor T cell macrochimerism.

Germline CDR1 MNHEY, CDR2 SMNVEV (reference sequence). The CDR3 is made up of 15 amino acids. Trimming removed 5 bases from V and 3 bases from J, with 17 bases in between. Produced via immunoSEQ multiplex PCR; TCRdb's table is partial and in-frame only. Altogether around 110,000 clones are present, 75% to 95% being singletons, with the ten largest covering over 0.15%. This receptor was obtained from a human donor who received an intestinal transplant. This material consisted of unstimulated CD4+ T cells sorted from spleen or lymph node cells, taken before intestinal transplant. The gene calls are TRBV27 and TRBJ2-7; D is uncertain. CDR3 coding DNA: TGTGCCAGCAGTCCTCGGAGTAAGTCAAACTACGAGCAGTACTTC. Translation: CASSPRSKSNYEQYF.